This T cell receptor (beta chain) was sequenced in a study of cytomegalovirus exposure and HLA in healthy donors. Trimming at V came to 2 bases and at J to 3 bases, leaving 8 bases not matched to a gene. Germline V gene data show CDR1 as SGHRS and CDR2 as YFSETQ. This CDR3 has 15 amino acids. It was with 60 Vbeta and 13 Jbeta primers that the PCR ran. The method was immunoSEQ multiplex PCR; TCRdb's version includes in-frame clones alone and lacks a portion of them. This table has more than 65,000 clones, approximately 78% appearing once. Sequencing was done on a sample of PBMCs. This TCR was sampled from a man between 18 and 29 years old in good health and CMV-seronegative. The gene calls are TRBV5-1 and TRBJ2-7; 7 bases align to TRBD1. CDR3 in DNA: TGCGCCAGCAGCTTAGGACGGGGACAGATCTACGAGCAGTACTTC. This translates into CASSLGRGQIYEQYF.